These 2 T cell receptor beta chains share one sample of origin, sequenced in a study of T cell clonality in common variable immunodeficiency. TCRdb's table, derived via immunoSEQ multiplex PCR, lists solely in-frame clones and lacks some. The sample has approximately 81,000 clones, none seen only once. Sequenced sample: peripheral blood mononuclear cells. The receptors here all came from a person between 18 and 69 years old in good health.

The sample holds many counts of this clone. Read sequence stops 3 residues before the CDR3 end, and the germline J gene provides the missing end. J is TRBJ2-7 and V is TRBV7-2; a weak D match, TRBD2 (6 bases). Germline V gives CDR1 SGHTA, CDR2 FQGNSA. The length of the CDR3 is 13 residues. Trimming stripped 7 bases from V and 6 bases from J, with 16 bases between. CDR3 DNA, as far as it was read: TGTGCCAGCACCCGGGACTTCGGGTTCGAG. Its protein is CASTRDFGFE. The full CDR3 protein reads CASTRDFGFEQYF. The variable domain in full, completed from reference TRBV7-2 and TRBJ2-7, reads GAGVSQSPSNKVTEKGKDVELRCDPISGHTALYWYRQSLGQGLEFLIYFQGNSAPDKSGLPSDRFSAERTGGSVSTLTIQRTQQEDSAVYLCASTRDFGFEQYFGPGTRLTVT.

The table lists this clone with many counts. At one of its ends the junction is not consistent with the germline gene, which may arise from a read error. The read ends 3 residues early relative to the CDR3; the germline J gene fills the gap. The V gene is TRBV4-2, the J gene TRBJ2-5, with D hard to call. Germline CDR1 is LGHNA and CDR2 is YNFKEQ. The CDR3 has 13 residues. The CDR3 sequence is CASSQDPEETQYF. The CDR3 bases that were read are TGCGCCAGCAGCCAAGATCCAGAAGAGACC.